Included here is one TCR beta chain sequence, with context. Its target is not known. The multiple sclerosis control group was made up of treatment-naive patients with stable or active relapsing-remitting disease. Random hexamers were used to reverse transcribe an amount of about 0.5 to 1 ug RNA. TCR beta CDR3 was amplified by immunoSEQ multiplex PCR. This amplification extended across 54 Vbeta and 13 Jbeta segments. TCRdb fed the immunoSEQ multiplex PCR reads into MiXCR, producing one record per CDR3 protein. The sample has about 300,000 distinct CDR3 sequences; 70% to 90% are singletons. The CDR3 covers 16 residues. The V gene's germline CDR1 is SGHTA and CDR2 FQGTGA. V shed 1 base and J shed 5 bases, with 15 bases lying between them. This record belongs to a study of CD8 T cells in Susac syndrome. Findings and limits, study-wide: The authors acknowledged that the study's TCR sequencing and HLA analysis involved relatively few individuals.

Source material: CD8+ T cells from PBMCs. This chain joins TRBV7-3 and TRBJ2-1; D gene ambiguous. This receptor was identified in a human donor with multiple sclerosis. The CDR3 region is CASSLIRRSGHNEQFF. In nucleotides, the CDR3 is TGTGCCAGCAGCTTAATAAGAAGGTCTGGACACAATGAGCAGTTCTTC.